The 26 T cell receptor beta chains below all came from one sample that was sequenced in a study of identical twins. TCRdb fed the 5' RACE reads into MiXCR, producing one record per CDR3 protein. Among more than 400,000 distinct CDR3 sequences, 13% to 15% were seen once, and the ten largest hold 0.35% to 0.45%. These data were likewise used in another study, on yellow fever vaccine responses in identical twins.

Specimen: CD4+ T cells sorted from blood. Every receptor here comes from a woman under 30 in good health.

This clonotype showed up just a few times. The rearrangement uses TRBV12-3 or TRBV12-4 and TRBJ2-1; 11 positions agree with TRBD1. The V gene end was trimmed by 5 bases and the J gene end by 5 bases; junction bases not matched to a gene: 11. This CDR3 is built from 17 residues. The CDR3 DNA reads TGTGCCAGCAGTCCTTGGACAGGGGGCTCGGTCCACAATGAGCAGTTCTTC. This gives the protein CASSPWTGGSVHNEQFF.

In its sample, this clonotype was seen a few times. The chain uses TRBV20-1 and TRBJ2-1, with TRBD2 identical over 8 bases. The CDR3 contains 15 residues. Unmatched junction bases numbered 5, after V lost 0 bases and J lost 4 bases. Germline-derived CDR1 and CDR2 are DFQATT and SNEGSKA (reference sequence). The CDR3 region has the DNA TGCAGTGCTAGAGATCCCCAGCGGGGGTACAATGAGCAGTTCTTC. It codes for CSARDPQRGYNEQFF.

The V call is TRBV19, the J call TRBJ2-2; D not certain. The CDR3 is 13 residues long. Trimming stripped 4 bases from V and 6 bases from J, with 9 bases between. The germline gives CDR1 LNHDA, CDR2 SQIVND (reference sequence). The CDR3 coding sequence is TGTGCCAGTAGTACCGGGTGGGCCGGGGAGCTGTTTTTT. Amino acids: CASSTGWAGELFF. The full variable domain, in which reference TRBV19 and TRBJ2-2 provide the parts outside the CDR3, is DGGITQSPKYLFRKEGQNVTLSCEQNLNHDAMYWYRQDPGQGLRLIYYSQIVNDFQKGDIAEGYSVSREKKESFPLTVTSAQKNPTAFYLCASSTGWAGELFFGEGSRLTVL.

In this sample, this clonotype turned up a few times. The V gene is TRBV9, the J gene TRBJ2-3; TRBD2 is a possible D gene (5 bases). Deletions cut 2 bases from V and 2 bases from J, with 6 bases between. The CDR3 has 13 residues. The germline CDR1 and CDR2 sequences are SGDLS and YYNGEE. CDR3 region: CASSVRVTDTQYF. Here the CDR3 DNA reads TGTGCCAGCAGCGTGCGGGTCACAGATACGCAGTATTTT.

This clonotype was seen a few times. The chain links TRBV7-9 to TRBJ2-1; D might be TRBD2 (6 bases). The germline CDR1 and CDR2 sequences are SEHNR and FQNEAQ (reference sequence). The CDR3 contains 10 residues. The CDR3 is CAWGVDEQFF. The DNA for the CDR3 is TGTGCATGGGGGGTTGATGAGCAGTTCTTC.

The chain carries TRBV29-1 and TRBJ2-7; 10 bases match TRBD2. V shed 4 bases, J shed 5 bases, and the junction held 23 bases outside the gene matches. From germline, CDR1 is SQVTM and CDR2 ANQGSEA. The CDR3 totals 19 residues. This CDR3 reads CSVVYRASGSNVIRDEQYF. The CDR3 bases are TGCAGCGTTGTGTACCGGGCTAGCGGGAGTAATGTAATTCGCGACGAGCAGTACTTC.

The table lists this clonotype with a few counts. In DNA form, the CDR3 reads TGCGCCAGCAGCTTGGGGGACAATAAGAATTCACCCCTCCACTTT. This gives the protein CASSLGDNKNSPLHF. J is TRBJ1-6 and V is TRBV5-1, with a tentative D call TRBD1 (6 bases). Trimming removed 0 bases at V and 7 bases at J, with 11 bases between. The CDR3 has 15 amino acids. The germline CDR1 and CDR2 sequences are SGHRS and YFSETQ.

This rearrangement joins TRBV10-3 to TRBJ2-2; 7 bases are a match to TRBD2. Unmatched junction bases numbered 19, after V lost 6 bases and J lost 0 bases. CDR1 and CDR2 from the germline V gene are ENHRY and SYGVKD. The CDR3 is made up of 20 amino acids. The CDR3 is CAISDRVAGSQNANTGELFF. As DNA, the CDR3 is TGTGCCATCAGCGACCGGGTAGCGGGTTCCCAGAACGCGAACACCGGGGAGCTGTTTTTT.

The J gene is TRBJ2-5, the V gene TRBV7-7, with 7 positions matching TRBD2. J gave up 5 bases and V 2 bases, and 14 bases lay outside the gene matches. Germline CDR1 SSHAT, CDR2 FNYEAQ (reference sequence). CDR3 length: 17 amino acids. The CDR3 DNA sequence: TGTGCCAGCAGCTTACAGGAGGGAGGGCCCCCCAAGGAGACCCAGTACTTC. It is translated as CASSLQEGGPPKETQYF.

This rearrangement joins TRBV28 to TRBJ1-4; possibly TRBD1 for D (5 bases). The CDR3 totals 14 residues. The germline V gene has CDR1 MDHEN and CDR2 SYDVKM. The V end was cut by 3 bases, the J end by 8 bases, with 13 bases between. The CDR3 coding sequence is TGTGCCAGCAGTTTTGGAGGGGTCGGGGAAAAACTGTTTTTT. Encoded protein: CASSFGGVGEKLFF.

This clonotype was counted between two and nine times. The chain couples TRBV14 to TRBJ2-7; D gene ambiguous. The V gene lost 0 bases and the J gene lost 4 bases, with 13 bases spanning the gap. Germline V gene data show CDR1 as SGHDN and CDR2 as FVKESK. This CDR3 region has 15 residues. This CDR3 is CASSQDFWNKYEQYF. The CDR3 DNA reads TGTGCCAGCAGCCAAGATTTCTGGAACAAATACGAGCAGTACTTC. Combining the CDR3 with reference TRBV14 and TRBJ2-7 gives the whole variable domain EAGVTQFPSHSVIEKGQTVTLRCDPISGHDNLYWYRRVMGKEIKFLLHFVKESKQDESGMPNNRFLAERTGGTYSTLKVQPAELEDSGVYFCASSQDFWNKYEQYFGPGTRLTVT.

This clonotype came up a few times. The rearrangement uses TRBV27 and TRBJ1-1; D perhaps matches TRBD1 (5 bases). Germline values: CDR1 MNHEY, CDR2 SMNVEV (reference sequence). Trimming stripped 5 bases from V and 8 bases from J, with 18 bases between. This CDR3 comprises 14 residues. The CDR3 DNA reads TGTGCCAGCAGTAAAAGGGGCCCCGGCCACGAAGCTTTCTTT. This gives the protein CASSKRGPGHEAFF.

A few counts support this clonotype. The V gene is TRBV28, the J gene TRBJ2-5; 12 bases align to TRBD2. Trimming cost V 5 bases and J 4 bases; bases outside gene matches: 11. The CDR3 extends over 17 amino acids. Germline CDR1 reads MDHEN; CDR2 reads SYDVKM. The CDR3 DNA is TGTGCCAGCAGTCTAACATCGACTAGCGGGGGTCTAGAGACCCAGTACTTC. Its translation is CASSLTSTSGGLETQYF.

This clonotype was seen only a few times. This chain connects TRBV27 to TRBJ1-1, with D tentatively TRBD1 (6 bases). The CDR3 runs 14 residues. Trimming cost V 6 bases and J 13 bases, with 24 bases left between them. Looked up from germline, CDR1 is MNHEY and CDR2 is SMNVEV (reference sequence). In DNA, the CDR3 is TGTGCCAGCAGCCAGCAAAAGACAGGAGGAAGGGGTTTCTTT. The encoded protein is CASSQQKTGGRGFF.

This clonotype has only one observation. V usage is TRBV12-3 or TRBV12-4 and J usage is TRBJ2-1; TRBD1 or TRBD2 may be the D gene (6 bases each). The CDR3 has 16 amino acids. V was pared by 3 bases and J by 5 bases, with 17 bases between. The CDR3 DNA follows: TGTGCCAGCAGTTTGCTCGAGGGGGGAAGGGACAATGAGCAGTTCTTC. It encodes CASSLLEGGRDNEQFF.

This clonotype has more than one count but fewer than ten. This chain connects TRBV4-2 to TRBJ2-3; TRBD1 is a possible D gene (5 bases). The V and J ends lost 0 bases and 2 bases respectively, with 18 bases between them. The CDR3 covers 18 residues. CDR1 is LGHNA and CDR2 is YNFKEQ in the germline V gene. CDR3 sequence reads: CASSQEGALKPPTDTQYF. CDR3 in DNA: TGTGCCAGCAGCCAAGAAGGGGCTCTCAAACCCCCCACAGATACGCAGTATTTT.

This chain links TRBV7-8 with TRBJ2-1; 8 bases agree with TRBD2. Germline CDR1 SGHVS, CDR2 FQNEAQ. V dropped 1 base and J dropped 2; count of bases not matched to a gene: 7. The CDR3 sequence is 17 residues long. Here the CDR3 reads CASSLVMRTSPYNEQFF. CDR3 DNA: TGTGCCAGCAGCTTAGTAATGCGGACTAGCCCCTACAATGAGCAGTTCTTC.

This clonotype came up a few times. The chain links TRBV10-3 to TRBJ1-5; D is unresolved. The ends were cut back, 0 bases at V and 7 bases at J, with 10 bases in the middle. The CDR3 is made up of 14 amino acids. Germline V gene lookup returns CDR1 ENHRY and CDR2 SYGVKD. For the CDR3, the DNA is TGTGCCATCAGTGAGTCGATGGCCGGGCAGCCCCAGCATTTT. It yields the protein CAISESMAGQPQHF.

The chain combines TRBV5-6 with TRBJ2-6; the match to TRBD2 covers 11 bases. J lost 1 base, V lost 5 bases, and 11 bases had no gene match. This CDR3 spans 19 amino acids. The germline V gene has CDR1 SGHDT and CDR2 YYEEEE. CDR3 amino acids: CASRMADSGGASGANVLTF. As DNA, the CDR3 is TGTGCCAGCAGGATGGCGGATAGCGGGGGGGCATCTGGGGCCAACGTCCTGACTTTC. The variable domain in full, with the rest retrieved from reference TRBV5-6 and TRBJ2-6, is DAGVTQSPTHLIKTRGQQVTLRCSPKSGHDTVSWYQQALGQGPQFIFQYYEEEERQRGNFPDRFSGHQFPNYSSELNVNALLLGDSALYLCASRMADSGGASGANVLTFGAGSRLTVL.

The chain combines TRBV6-1 with TRBJ2-7; D not resolved. V gave up 7 bases and J gave up 7 bases, with 23 bases separating them. CDR1 and CDR2 from the germline V gene are MNHNS and SASEGT. The CDR3 totals 15 residues. The CDR3 reads CASNQRLSNSGEQYF. CDR3 in DNA: TGTGCCAGCAACCAACGTCTATCCAACTCGGGTGAGCAGTACTTC.

This clonotype was found a few times. The V gene is TRBV10-3, the J gene TRBJ2-7; unclear D gene. Looked up from germline, CDR1 is ENHRY and CDR2 is SYGVKD. The CDR3 sequence is 13 residues long. Trimming took 2 bases from V and 3 from J, leaving 8 bases between them. This chain's CDR3 is CAISEGQFYEQYV. The CDR3 DNA is TGTGCCATCAGTGAGGGGCAATTCTACGAGCAGTACGTC.

This clonotype was observed a handful of times. The rearrangement joins TRBV6-5 to TRBJ1-2, with unresolved D. Trimming pared 1 base from V and 7 bases from J, leaving 4 bases between. The CDR3 consists of 11 residues. Germline assignment: CDR1 MNHEY and CDR2 SVGAGI. The CDR3 DNA reads as TGTGCCAGCAGTTACTATGGTGGCTACACCTTC. This sequence encodes CASSYYGGYTF.

The chain is built from TRBV6-5 and TRBJ2-2, with a tentative D call TRBD2 (6 bases). Germline assignment: CDR1 MNHEY and CDR2 SVGAGI. V was shortened by 4 bases and J by 0 bases, with 12 bases between the two germline ends. The CDR3 has 16 residues. DNA for the CDR3: TGTGCCAGCAGTTCATTCGGGGGAACGAACACCGGGGAGCTGTTTTTT. Its translation is CASSSFGGTNTGELFF.

The rearrangement joins TRBV28 to TRBJ2-7, with D perhaps TRBD1 or TRBD2 (7 bases each). V lost 6 bases and J 7 bases, leaving 19 bases between the germline ends. Germline V gene sequence: CDR1 MDHEN, CDR2 SYDVKM. The CDR3 length is 14 residues. DNA for the CDR3: TGTGCCAGCAGCCCCGTCGGGACAGCGGGGGAGCAGTACGTC. This codes for CASSPVGTAGEQYV.

The chain links TRBV2 to TRBJ2-7, with 12 bases fitting TRBD1. Germline lookup yields CDR1 SNHLY and CDR2 FYNNEI. Germline trimming cut 1 base from V and 4 bases from J; bases unmatched to any gene: 5. The CDR3 is made up of 16 amino acids. As DNA, the CDR3 is TGTGCCAGCAGTGAAGGGCCGGGACAGGGGGCGTACGAGCAGTACGTC. As protein: CASSEGPGQGAYEQYV.

This chain uses TRBV6-5 with TRBJ2-7; the match to TRBD1 covers 8 bases. Germline assignment: CDR1 MNHEY and CDR2 SVGAGI. The CDR3 contains 15 residues. The trim removed 2 bases at V and 2 bases at J, leaving 5 bases unmatched. This CDR3 is CASSYLGTGTYEQYV. The CDR3 DNA reads as TGTGCCAGCAGTTACCTCGGGACAGGCACCTACGAGCAGTACGTC.